This T cell receptor beta chain was sequenced for a study of blood T cell repertoires in COVID-19 (dated by TCRdb to 2018 to 2020). About the full investigation: Samples covering the acute and convalescent phases of COVID-19 were provided by collaborators in the United States, Italy and Spain. The material from the prospective study consisted of cDNA or gDNA derived from T cells, B-cell-depleted T cells, or PBMCs. Subjects who had been exposed to COVID-19, were actively infected with it, or had recovered from it provided the deeply sampled blood TCRbeta repertoires that made up the dataset. The repertoires were made available in a free public database intended to serve as a resource for research on the immune response to SARS-CoV-2. Samples were obtained from the ongoing ImmuneRACE study (first 160 participants) and from 1,254 subjects provided by 6 global collaborators. Sample metadata almost always included a de-identified subject ID, COVID-19 status, age in years and sex. Where HLA class I and class II types were available, the types were taken from metadata supplied by the sample provider, not from assay-based typing.

TCRbeta CDR3 regions were amplified from genomic DNA using the immunoSEQ Assay, a bias-controlled multiplex PCR. Concerning the study's data processing: The number of nucleated cells in each sample was estimated from the amplification of reference gene primers within the assay. To quantify the absolute abundance of each unique TCRbeta CDR3 rearrangement, sequence reads were collapsed and filtered. For each sample, productive Simpson clonality was calculated as the square root of Simpson's diversity index across productive rearrangements. TCRdb holds this immuneACCESS table with in-frame rearrangements only. Some clones are missing; in checked studies, unresolved V genes explain under half, and the rest has no known cause. Clone size and the V and J calls come from that table; the DNA yielded D and trimming. In this sample the table shows about 53,000 clones, just under 90% of which occur a single time. The top ten clones comprise approximately 4% of the sample.

Collaborating institutions collected whole blood in K2EDTA tubes following their own protocols. For TCRbeta analysis, collaborators shipped samples in one of three forms: frozen whole blood, isolated PBMCs, or DNA extracted from either of those sample types. Concerning this clone: There is no known antigen for this receptor. No base qualities exist here, and no much larger clone lies one base off it.

The study at large found these results: Clinical and demographic metadata were provided uncurated, with the amount varying by source and participant.

Input material: peripheral blood. The receptor's source is a middle-aged man with acute or convalescent COVID-19.

The nucleotide sequence reads TGTGCCAGCAGCTCGCTGGACAGGGTTTATGGCTACACCTTC. This is translated as CASSSLDRVYGYTF. The V and J segments used are TRBV5-8 and TRBJ1-2, with 8 central nucleotides matching TRBD1. V ends up 3 bases short and J 5 bases short, with an unmatched junction base count of 6. Per the germline V gene, SGHTS is the CDR1 and YDEGEE is the CDR2. The CDR3 covers 14 residues, taking in both the cysteine and the phenylalanine. Of the read, only the CDR3 DNA is kept; its 42 bases are in frame from base 1.